The 22 T cell receptor beta chains in this list originate from one sample, sequenced in a study of T cells in localized non-small cell lung cancer. Sequencing used immunoSEQ multiplex PCR; TCRdb keeps in-frame clones, though not all of them. The profile covers around 30,000 clones, with 94% appearing a single time and over 0.6% taken by the ten largest. Sequencing was performed on peripheral blood, taken before any cancer treatment. These receptors originate from a woman aged 35 to 69 with stage I lung adenocarcinoma.

The rearrangement uses TRBV6-1 and TRBJ1-2, with D perhaps TRBD1 (6 bases). CDR1 is MNHNS and CDR2 is SASEGT in the germline V gene. The CDR3 spans 13 residues. The V end lost 5 bases, the J end lost 7 bases, and 14 bases lay between the germline ends. The CDR3, as DNA: TGTGCCAGCAGTCCCCAGAACAGGGCTGGCTACACCTTC. Protein product: CASSPQNRAGYTF.

The V call is TRBV6-6, the J call TRBJ1-1; possibly TRBD1 for D (5 bases). The germline V gene encodes CDR1 MNHNY and CDR2 SVGAGI (reference sequence). CDR3 size: 14 residues. The ends were cut back, 5 bases at V and 1 base at J, with 11 bases in the middle. CDR3 nucleotides: TGTGCCAGCAGTAAGACAGACCGGAACACTGAAGCTTTCTTT. It specifies CASSKTDRNTEAFF.

V usage is TRBV2 and J usage is TRBJ1-2, with TRBD1 as a possible D gene (5 bases). With 5 bases removed from V and 2 bases from J, the gap between germline ends came to 12 bases. Germline V CDR1 and CDR2: SNHLY, FYNNEI. CDR3 length equals 14 residues. CDR3 protein: CASSKDNNNYGYTF. In nucleotides, the CDR3 is TGTGCCAGCAGTAAGGACAACAACAACTATGGCTACACCTTC.

V is TRBV28 and J is TRBJ2-5; D might be TRBD1 or TRBD2, each matching 5 bases. This CDR3 spans 14 amino acids. Germline V gene data show CDR1 as MDHEN and CDR2 as SYDVKM. Deletions cut 11 bases from V and 1 base from J, with 17 bases between. CDR3 DNA sequence: TGTGCCGCCAAGAGGGGCATGGCCCAAGAGACCCAGTACTTC. Residues: CAAKRGMAQETQYF.

This chain connects TRBV4-3 to TRBJ2-1; D uncertain. Germline lookup yields CDR1 LGHNA and CDR2 YSLEER. The germline V and J ends were trimmed by 4 bases and 9 bases, with 16 bases remaining between them. The CDR3 is 14 amino acids. CDR3 amino acids: CASSPQRYYSEQFF. The CDR3 nucleotides read TGCGCCAGCAGCCCTCAGAGGTATTATAGTGAGCAGTTCTTC.

The chain has TRBV6-1 and TRBJ2-5; TRBD2 aligns across 7 bases. Trimming cost V 0 bases and J 6 bases; bases outside gene matches: 4. The CDR3 consists of 14 residues. Germline V gene sequence: CDR1 MNHNS, CDR2 SASEGT. CDR3 DNA: TGTGCCAGCAGTGAAGCGCGGGGGAGGCAGACCCAGTACTTC. As protein: CASSEARGRQTQYF.

This chain links TRBV27 with TRBJ1-1; 7 nucleotides match TRBD1. The germline V gene has CDR1 MNHEY and CDR2 SMNVEV (reference sequence). This CDR3 has 14 residues. The V and J ends lost 6 bases and 1 base, in that order; junction bases with no gene match: 5. Here the CDR3 reads CASSPHRGNTEAFF. In nucleotides, the CDR3 is TGTGCCAGCAGCCCTCACAGGGGGAACACTGAAGCTTTCTTT.

The rearrangement joins TRBV4-1 to TRBJ2-1; D possibly corresponds to TRBD2 (5 bases). This CDR3 comprises 17 residues. V was shortened by 3 bases and J by 9 bases, with 24 bases between the two germline ends. Germline CDR1 MGHRA, CDR2 YSYEKL. This CDR3 reads CASSHPPRSSLQVEQFF. The CDR3 bases are TGCGCCAGCAGCCACCCCCCAAGGTCTAGCCTACAAGTTGAGCAGTTCTTC.

The CDR3 here is CASSVTGREKLFF. In DNA form, the CDR3 reads TGCGCCAGCAGCGTGACAGGACGGGAAAAACTGTTTTTT. This chain joins TRBV10-1 and TRBJ1-4, with D perhaps TRBD1 (6 bases). The CDR3 extends over 13 amino acids. Per the germline V gene, CDR1 is WNHNN and CDR2 is SYGVQD (reference sequence). Trimming shortened V by 6 bases and J by 8 bases, and 13 bases separated the two germline ends.

This chain connects TRBV7-7 to TRBJ2-2; weak D call: TRBD1 (6 bases). This CDR3 region has 14 residues. Germline V gene data show CDR1 as SSHAT and CDR2 as FNYEAQ (reference sequence). V shed 4 bases and J shed 6 bases, with 12 bases lying between them. CDR3 sequence: CASSSNRDAGELFF. CDR3 sequence (DNA): TGTGCCAGCAGCTCCAACAGGGATGCCGGGGAGCTGTTTTTT.

The CDR3 spells CASSLSNAGRASDTQYF. CDR3 DNA: TGTGCCAGTAGTCTGTCCAATGCCGGGAGGGCCTCAGATACGCAGTATTTT. The chain couples TRBV19 to TRBJ2-3; TRBD2 matches 8 bases. Germline loops: CDR1 LNHDA, CDR2 SQIVND (reference sequence). This CDR3 region has 17 residues. V lost 5 bases, J lost 4 bases, and 14 bases stayed unmatched.

The chain uses TRBV15 and TRBJ1-1; no definite D call. This CDR3 has 17 amino acids. V gave up 0 bases and J gave up 3 bases, with 17 bases separating them. Germline V gives CDR1 LNHNV, CDR2 YYDKDF (reference sequence). The CDR3 DNA reads TGTGCCACCAGCAGAGATCTGGCAGCCTCGTTGGACACTGAAGCTTTCTTT. Its protein product is CATSRDLAASLDTEAFF.

The gene calls are TRBV2 and TRBJ2-2; 12 bases are a match to TRBD1. CDR3 length equals 14 residues. Trimming cost V 10 bases and J 6 bases; bases outside gene matches: 6. Per germline, CDR1 SNHLY and CDR2 FYNNEI. This CDR3 reads CATAGTGGAGELFF. The CDR3 DNA reads as TGTGCCACGGCCGGGACAGGGGGCGCCGGGGAGCTGTTTTTT.

The chain employs TRBV6-5 and TRBJ1-2, with unresolved D. This CDR3 comprises 13 residues. Germline V gene sequence: CDR1 MNHEY, CDR2 SVGAGI. Between the trimmed V and J ends, which lost 4 bases and 6 bases, there was a span of 12 bases. The CDR3 DNA sequence: TGTGCCAGCAGTTTAACTTTAAGGGATGGCTACACCTTC. Its protein is CASSLTLRDGYTF.

The chain recombines TRBV6-1 with TRBJ2-7; the D call may be TRBD1 or TRBD2 (5 bases each). The V end was cut by 7 bases, the J end by 1 base, with 11 bases between. The CDR3 length is 13 residues. The V gene's germline CDR1 is MNHNS and CDR2 SASEGT. This CDR3 reads CASTLGESYEQYF. In nucleotides, the CDR3 is TGTGCCAGCACCTTGGGGGAGTCCTACGAGCAGTACTTC.

The chain combines TRBV5-1 with TRBJ2-6; D gene ambiguous. V shed 5 bases and J shed 2 bases, with 11 bases lying between them. Germline CDR1 and CDR2: SGHRS and YFSETQ. The CDR3 length is 15 residues. CDR3 region: CASRLGVTGANVLTF. The DNA for the CDR3 is TGCGCCAGCAGATTAGGTGTAACTGGGGCCAACGTCCTGACTTTC.

The rearrangement joins TRBV11-3 to TRBJ2-1; D is possibly TRBD2 (8 bases). The CDR3 spans 17 residues. Trimming took off 5 bases at V and 2 bases at J, with 19 bases between the two ends. CDR1 is SGHNT and CDR2 is YENEEA in the germline V gene. The CDR3 DNA reads as TGTGCCAGCAGCCCACAGGGGCGGGAGGAACCCTACAATGAGCAGTTCTTC. Its protein is CASSPQGREEPYNEQFF.

V usage is TRBV4-3 and J usage is TRBJ1-1, with D perhaps TRBD1 (6 bases). This CDR3 comprises 14 residues. From germline, CDR1 is LGHNA and CDR2 YSLEER. With 2 bases removed from V and 4 bases from J, the gap between germline ends came to 11 bases. The CDR3 loop is CASSQLQGSTEAFF. The CDR3 DNA follows: TGCGCCAGCAGCCAATTACAGGGCTCCACTGAAGCTTTCTTT.

The chain links TRBV4-1 to TRBJ2-5; 10 nucleotides line up with TRBD2. Trimming took 1 base from V and 5 from J; bases not matched to a gene: 7. CDR3 length: 16 residues. Germline CDR1 is MGHRA and CDR2 is YSYEKL. The CDR3 here is CASSQAPSGGGETQYF. The CDR3 DNA sequence: TGCGCCAGCAGCCAAGCTCCTAGCGGGGGAGGGGAGACCCAGTACTTC.

CDR3 amino acids: CSVAPGVWTEAFF. The CDR3 DNA reads as TGCAGCGTTGCCCCAGGGGTATGGACTGAAGCTTTCTTT. The chain is built from TRBV29-1 and TRBJ1-1; weak D call: TRBD1 (6 bases). The CDR3 has 13 amino acids. Trimming removed 4 bases at V and 5 bases at J, with 14 bases between. CDR1 and CDR2 from the germline V gene are SQVTM and ANQGSEA.

The V call is TRBV28, the J call TRBJ2-3; 12 bases fit TRBD2. The germline CDR1 and CDR2 sequences are MDHEN and SYDVKM. The V segment lost 4 bases and the J segment 2 bases; nucleotides outside the gene matches: 7. The CDR3 consists of 17 residues. In DNA, the CDR3 is TGTGCCAGCAGTTGGTCACTAGCGGGGGGATACACAGATACGCAGTATTTT. Translating gives CASSWSLAGGYTDTQYF.

The chain has TRBV7-2 and TRBJ1-5; D call uncertain. Trimming took off 3 bases at V and 0 bases at J, with 6 bases between the two ends. This CDR3 has 14 amino acids. In germline, CDR1 is SGHTA, CDR2 FQGNSA. This CDR3 reads CASSLGNSNQPQHF. DNA of the CDR3: TGTGCCAGCAGCTTGGGGAATAGCAATCAGCCCCAGCATTTT. Full variable domain (outside the CDR3, taken from reference TRBV7-2 and TRBJ1-5): GAGVSQSPSNKVTEKGKDVELRCDPISGHTALYWYRQSLGQGLEFLIYFQGNSAPDKSGLPSDRFSAERTGGSVSTLTIQRTQQEDSAVYLCASSLGNSNQPQHFGDGTRLSIL.